This T cell receptor beta chain was documented in a study of blood T cell repertoires in COVID-19. Using immunoSEQ multiplex PCR, the repertoire was profiled, and TCRdb retains in-frame clones only, with some absent. The sample yields about 270,000 clones, about four fifths seen once. The specimen sequenced was peripheral blood. The TCR sequence derives from a woman in her late teens or twenties with acute or convalescent COVID-19.

Here the CDR3 DNA reads TGTGCCAGCAGCTCGTCAAGCGGAGCCACCTACAATGAGCAGTTCTTC. Protein product: CASSSSSGATYNEQFF. The chain uses TRBV7-3 and TRBJ2-1; possible D gene TRBD2, 5 bases. V gave up 4 bases and J gave up 2 bases, with 15 bases separating them. Germline V gives CDR1 SGHTA, CDR2 FQGTGA. The CDR3 has 16 amino acids. The full variable domain, rest sourced from reference TRBV7-3 and TRBJ2-1, is GAGVSQTPSNKVTEKGKYVELRCDPISGHTALYWYRQSLGQGPEFLIYFQGTGAADDSGLPNDRFFAVRPEGSVSTLKIQRTERGDSAVYLCASSSSSGATYNEQFFGPGTRLTVL.